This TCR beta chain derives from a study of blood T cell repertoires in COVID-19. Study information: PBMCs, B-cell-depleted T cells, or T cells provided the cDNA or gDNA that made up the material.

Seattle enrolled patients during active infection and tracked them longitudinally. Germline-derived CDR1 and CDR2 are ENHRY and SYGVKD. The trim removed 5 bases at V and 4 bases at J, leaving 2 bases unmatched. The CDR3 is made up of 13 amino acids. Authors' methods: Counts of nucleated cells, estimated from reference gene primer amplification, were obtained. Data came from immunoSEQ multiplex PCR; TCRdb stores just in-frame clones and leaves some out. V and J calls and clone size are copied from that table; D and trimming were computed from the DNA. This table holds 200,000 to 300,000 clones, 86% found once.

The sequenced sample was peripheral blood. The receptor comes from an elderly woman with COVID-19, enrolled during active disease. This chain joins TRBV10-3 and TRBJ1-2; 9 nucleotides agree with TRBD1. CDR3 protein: CAISLGQGYGYTF. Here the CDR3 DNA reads TGTGCCATCAGTTTGGGACAGGGCTATGGCTACACCTTC.